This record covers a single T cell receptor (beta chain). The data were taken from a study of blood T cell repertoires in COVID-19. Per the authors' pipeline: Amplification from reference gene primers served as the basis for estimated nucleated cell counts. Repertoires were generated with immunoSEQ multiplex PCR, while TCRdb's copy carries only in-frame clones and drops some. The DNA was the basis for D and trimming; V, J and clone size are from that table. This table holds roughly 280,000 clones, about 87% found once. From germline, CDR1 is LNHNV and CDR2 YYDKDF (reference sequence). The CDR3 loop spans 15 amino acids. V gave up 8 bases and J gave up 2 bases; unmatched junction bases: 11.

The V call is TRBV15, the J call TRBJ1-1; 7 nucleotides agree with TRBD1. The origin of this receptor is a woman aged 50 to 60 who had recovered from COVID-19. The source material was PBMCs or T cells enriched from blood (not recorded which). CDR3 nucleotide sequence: TGTGCCACCTCTTCCGGCGACAGGGACAACACTGAAGCTTTCTTT. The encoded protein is CATSSGDRDNTEAFF.